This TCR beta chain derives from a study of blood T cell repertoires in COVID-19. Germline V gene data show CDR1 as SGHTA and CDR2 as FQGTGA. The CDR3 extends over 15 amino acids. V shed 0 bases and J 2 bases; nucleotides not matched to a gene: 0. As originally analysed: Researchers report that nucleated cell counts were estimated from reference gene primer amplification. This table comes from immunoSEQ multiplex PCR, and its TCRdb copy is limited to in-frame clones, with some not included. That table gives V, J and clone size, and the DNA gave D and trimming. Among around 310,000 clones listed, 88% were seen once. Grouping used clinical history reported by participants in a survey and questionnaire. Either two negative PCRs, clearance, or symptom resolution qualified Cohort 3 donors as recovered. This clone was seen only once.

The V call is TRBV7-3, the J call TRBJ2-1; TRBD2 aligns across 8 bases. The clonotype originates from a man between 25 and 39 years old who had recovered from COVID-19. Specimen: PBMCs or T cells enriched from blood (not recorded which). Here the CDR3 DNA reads TGTGCCAGCAGCTTAACACTAGCGGCCTACAATGAGCAGTTCTTC. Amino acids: CASSLTLAAYNEQFF. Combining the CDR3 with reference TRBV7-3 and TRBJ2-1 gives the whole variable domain GAGVSQTPSNKVTEKGKYVELRCDPISGHTALYWYRQSLGQGPEFLIYFQGTGAADDSGLPNDRFFAVRPEGSVSTLKIQRTERGDSAVYLCASSLTLAAYNEQFFGPGTRLTVL.